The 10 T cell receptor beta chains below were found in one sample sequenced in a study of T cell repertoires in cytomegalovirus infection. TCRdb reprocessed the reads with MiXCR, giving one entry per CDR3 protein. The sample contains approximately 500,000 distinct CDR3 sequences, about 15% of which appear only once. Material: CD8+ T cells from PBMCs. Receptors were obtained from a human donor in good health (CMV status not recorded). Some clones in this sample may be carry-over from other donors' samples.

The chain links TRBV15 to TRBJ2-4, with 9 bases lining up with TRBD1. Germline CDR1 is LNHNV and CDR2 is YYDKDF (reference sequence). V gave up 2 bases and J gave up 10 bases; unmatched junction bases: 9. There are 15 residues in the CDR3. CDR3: CATSRPLGQGAIQYF. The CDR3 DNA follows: TGTGCCACCAGCAGACCGCTGGGACAGGGAGCAATTCAGTACTTC. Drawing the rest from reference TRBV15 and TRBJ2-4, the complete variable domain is DAMVIQNPRYQVTQFGKPVTLSCSQTLNHNVMYWYQQKSSQAPKLLFHYYDKDFNNEADTPDNFQSRRPNTSFCFLDIRSPGLGDTAMYLCATSRPLGQGAIQYFGAGTRLSVL.

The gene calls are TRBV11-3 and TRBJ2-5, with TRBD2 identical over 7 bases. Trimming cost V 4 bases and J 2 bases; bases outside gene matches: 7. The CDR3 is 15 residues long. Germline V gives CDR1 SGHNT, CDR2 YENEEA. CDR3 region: CASSSYEGGQETQYF. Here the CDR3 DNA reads TGTGCCAGCAGCTCTTACGAGGGAGGGCAAGAGACCCAGTACTTC.

This CDR3 is CASSLSLGITGELFF. CDR3 nucleotides: TGTGCCAGCAGTTTGAGTCTAGGGATCACCGGGGAGCTGTTTTTT. This chain links TRBV28 with TRBJ2-2; D unresolved. In germline, CDR1 is MDHEN, CDR2 SYDVKM. The CDR3 length is 15 residues. Trimming cost V 3 bases and J 4 bases, with 12 bases left between them.

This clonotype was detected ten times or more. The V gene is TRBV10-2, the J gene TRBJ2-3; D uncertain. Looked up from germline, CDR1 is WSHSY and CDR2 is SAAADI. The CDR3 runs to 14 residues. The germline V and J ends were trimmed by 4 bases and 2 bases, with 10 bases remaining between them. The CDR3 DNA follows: TGCGCCAGCAGTGTTAGCAGCCTCACAGATACGCAGTATTTT. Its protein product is CASSVSSLTDTQYF.

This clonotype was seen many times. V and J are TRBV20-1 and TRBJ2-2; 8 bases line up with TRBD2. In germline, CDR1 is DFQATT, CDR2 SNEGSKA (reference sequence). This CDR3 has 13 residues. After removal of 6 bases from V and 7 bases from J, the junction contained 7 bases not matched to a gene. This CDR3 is CSAVPRGGGELFF. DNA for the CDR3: TGCAGTGCAGTCCCCCGGGGGGGCGGGGAGCTGTTTTTT.

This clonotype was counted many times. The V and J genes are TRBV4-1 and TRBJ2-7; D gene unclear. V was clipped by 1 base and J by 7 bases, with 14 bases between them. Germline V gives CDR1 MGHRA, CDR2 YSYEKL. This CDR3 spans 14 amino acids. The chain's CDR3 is CASSQVETALEQYF. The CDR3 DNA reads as TGCGCCAGCAGCCAAGTCGAGACTGCCCTTGAGCAGTACTTC.

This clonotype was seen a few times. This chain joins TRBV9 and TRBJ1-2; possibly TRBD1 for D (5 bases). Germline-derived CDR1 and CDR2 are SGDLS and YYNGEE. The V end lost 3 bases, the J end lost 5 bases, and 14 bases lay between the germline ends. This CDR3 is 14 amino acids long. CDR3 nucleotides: TGTGCCAGCAGCGGTGAGGGGAGCAATTATGGCTACACCTTC. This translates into CASSGEGSNYGYTF.

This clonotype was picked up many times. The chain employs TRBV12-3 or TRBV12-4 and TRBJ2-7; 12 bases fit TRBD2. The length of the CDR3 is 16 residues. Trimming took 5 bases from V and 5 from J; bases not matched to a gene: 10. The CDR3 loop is CASSLLAGGTFDEQYF. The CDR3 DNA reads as TGTGCCAGCAGTCTTCTAGCGGGGGGGACGTTCGACGAGCAGTACTTC.

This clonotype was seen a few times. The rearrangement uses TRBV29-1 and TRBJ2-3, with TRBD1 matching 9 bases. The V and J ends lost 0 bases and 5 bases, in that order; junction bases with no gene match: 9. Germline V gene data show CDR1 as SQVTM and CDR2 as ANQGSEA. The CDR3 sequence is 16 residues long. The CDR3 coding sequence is TGCAGCGTTGAAGAATTGGGGACAGGGTACGAAGATACGCAGTATTTT. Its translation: CSVEELGTGYEDTQYF.

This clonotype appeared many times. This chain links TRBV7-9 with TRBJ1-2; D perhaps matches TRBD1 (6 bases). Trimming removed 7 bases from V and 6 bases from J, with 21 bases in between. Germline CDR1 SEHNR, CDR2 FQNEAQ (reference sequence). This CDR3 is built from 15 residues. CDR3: CASNQQGGLGDGYTF. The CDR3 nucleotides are TGTGCCAGCAACCAACAGGGTGGGCTAGGTGATGGCTACACCTTC.